The 14 T cell receptor beta chains below all came from one sample that was sequenced in a study of blood T cells in healthy people across ages. Then a second PCR, running roughly 6 to 11 cycles, was carried out with a sample-barcoded 5' primer and a J-beta primer mix. TCRdb redid the calling of the 5' RACE reads with MiXCR, one entry per CDR3 protein. The sample consists of more than 900,000 distinct CDR3 sequences, about 28% of them appearing once. These sequences were also reported in another study, on T cells of mothers and their children.

Sequenced material: blood. These receptors came from a woman between 40 and 55 years old in good health.

The chain couples TRBV4-1 to TRBJ1-1; TRBD1 aligns across 7 bases. Germline loops: CDR1 MGHRA, CDR2 YSYEKL. The V and J ends lost 1 base and 0 bases, in that order; junction bases with no gene match: 2. The CDR3 is 15 amino acids. CDR3 sequence: CASSQATGLNTEAFF. As DNA, the CDR3 is TGCGCCAGCAGCCAAGCGACAGGGCTGAACACTGAAGCTTTCTTT.

The chain couples TRBV18 to TRBJ1-5, with TRBD1 matching 7 bases. The CDR3 runs 16 residues. V lost 5 bases to trimming and J lost 2 bases; unmatched junction nucleotides: 9. Germline V gene lookup returns CDR1 KGHSH and CDR2 LQKENI. The chain's CDR3 is CASSLRTGLGNQPQHF. Written as DNA, the CDR3 is TGTGCCAGCTCATTGCGGACAGGTTTGGGCAATCAGCCCCAGCATTTT.

This clonotype was seen more than once but under ten times. V usage is TRBV7-9 and J usage is TRBJ2-3; TRBD1 or TRBD2 may be the D gene (5 bases each). The germline gives CDR1 SEHNR, CDR2 FQNEAQ (reference sequence). CDR3 length: 15 amino acids. V lost 1 base to trimming and J lost 1 base, with 9 bases between them. CDR3 sequence (DNA): TGTGCCAGCAGCTTAGTAGTGGGGGGCACAGATACGCAGTATTTT. It specifies CASSLVVGGTDTQYF.

This clonotype was seen a few times. This chain links TRBV28 with TRBJ2-7; D is undetermined. Trimming cost V 2 bases and J 11 bases, with 10 bases left between them. There are 11 residues in the CDR3. Germline CDR1 MDHEN, CDR2 SYDVKM. The chain's CDR3 is CASSLIGMKYF. The DNA of the CDR3 is TGTGCCAGCAGTTTAATCGGCATGAAGTACTTC. Together with reference TRBV28 and TRBJ2-7, the CDR3 gives the full variable domain: DVKVTQSSRYLVKRTGEKVFLECVQDMDHENMFWYRQDPGLGLRLIYFSYDVKMKEKGDIPEGYSVSREKKERFSLILESASTNQTSMYLCASSLIGMKYFGPGTRLTVT.

Only a few counts were recorded for this clonotype. The V and J genes are TRBV14 and TRBJ2-3, with D maybe TRBD2 (5 bases). This CDR3 has 16 amino acids. Trimming left V 1 base short and J 6 bases short, with 17 bases between. Germline V CDR1 and CDR2: SGHDN, FVKESK. CDR3 sequence (DNA): TGTGCCAGCAGCCAAGCCCTAGCTGGAGTGCGGGATACGCAGTATTTT. Encoded protein: CASSQALAGVRDTQYF.

This clonotype came up a few times. This rearrangement joins TRBV20-1 to TRBJ1-2; no clear D gene. In germline, CDR1 is DFQATT, CDR2 SNEGSKA (reference sequence). With 3 bases removed from V and 5 bases from J, the gap between germline ends came to 13 bases. The CDR3 consists of 13 residues. The CDR3 nucleotides read TGCAGTGCTAGGGCCGCTGGTCCGTATGGCTACACCTTC. This encodes CSARAAGPYGYTF.

The sample holds many counts of this clonotype. This chain connects TRBV11-2 to TRBJ2-5; D unresolved. The germline V and J ends were trimmed by 0 bases and 4 bases, with 12 bases remaining between them. The CDR3 spans 15 residues. Germline V CDR1 and CDR2: SGHAT, FQNNGV. CDR3 residues: CASSLEFLPGETQYF. CDR3 in DNA: TGTGCCAGCAGCTTAGAGTTTCTACCCGGAGAGACCCAGTACTTC.

The V gene is TRBV5-1, the J gene TRBJ1-2; 12 nucleotides align to TRBD1. CDR3 length: 16 amino acids. V lost 3 bases to trimming and J lost 0 bases; unmatched junction nucleotides: 3. Germline V gene data show CDR1 as SGHRS and CDR2 as YFSETQ. This CDR3 is CASSSGQGAPNYGYTF. CDR3 DNA: TGCGCCAGCAGCTCGGGACAGGGGGCCCCTAACTATGGCTACACCTTC.

In this sample, this clonotype turned up a few times. J is TRBJ2-5 and V is TRBV20-1, with 9 bases lining up with TRBD2. V gave up 5 bases and J gave up 1 base; unmatched junction bases: 8. This CDR3 comprises 15 residues. Germline CDR1 is DFQATT and CDR2 is SNEGSKA (reference sequence). The CDR3 sequence: CSALSVAGVQETQYF. CDR3 nucleotides: TGCAGTGCTTTGTCGGTAGCGGGAGTCCAAGAGACCCAGTACTTC.

The rearrangement joins TRBV28 to TRBJ1-2; a possible D gene is TRBD1 (6 bases). Looked up from germline, CDR1 is MDHEN and CDR2 is SYDVKM. V dropped 7 bases and J dropped 5 bases, with 20 bases sitting between them. CDR3 size: 15 residues. CDR3 coding DNA: TGTGCCAGCAATTCACTGCAGGGGAGGCCTTATGGCTACACCTTC. Translation gives CASNSLQGRPYGYTF.

Concerning this clonotype itself: A much larger clonotype is one base distant, so this may be a read error. The chain has TRBV24-1 and TRBJ2-1; D possibly corresponds to TRBD1 (5 bases). The CDR3 has 15 amino acids. Trimming shortened V by 0 bases and J by 6 bases, and 11 bases separated the two germline ends. Germline V gives CDR1 KGHDR, CDR2 SFDVKD. CDR3 bases: TGTGCCACCAGTGATTTGCGGTCAGGGATCAATGAGCAGTTCTTC. This sequence encodes CATSDLRSGINEQFF.

Concerning this clonotype: A much bigger clone sits one base away, suggesting this may be a read error. For the CDR3, the DNA is TGTGCCAGCAGCCAAGAAGTTCCTGGGGGGTCTGGCTACACCTTC. Protein sequence: CASSQEVPGGSGYTF. The chain joins TRBV4-2 to TRBJ1-2; D is perhaps TRBD1 (5 bases). Deletions cut 0 bases from V and 7 bases from J, with 15 bases between. This CDR3 spans 15 amino acids. Germline V lookup: CDR1 LGHNA, CDR2 YNFKEQ.

This clonotype was detected once. The chain is built from TRBV20-1 and TRBJ2-3; D possibly corresponds to TRBD1 (6 bases). The V gene lost 5 bases and the J gene lost 2 bases, with 17 bases spanning the gap. The CDR3 is made up of 15 amino acids. Germline V lookup: CDR1 DFQATT, CDR2 SNEGSKA (reference sequence). The CDR3 loop is CSADGGQYHTDTQYF. The CDR3 DNA reads as TGCAGTGCTGATGGAGGACAGTACCACACAGATACGCAGTATTTT.

There are a few counts of this clonotype. The CDR3 is CASSPRDTPYNEQFF. CDR3 coding DNA: TGTGCCAGCAGTCCCCGGGACACTCCCTACAATGAGCAGTTCTTC. This chain joins TRBV12-3 or TRBV12-4 and TRBJ2-1; TRBD1 might be the D (6 bases). The V gene lost 5 bases and the J gene lost 2 bases, with 13 bases spanning the gap. The CDR3 sequence is 15 residues long.